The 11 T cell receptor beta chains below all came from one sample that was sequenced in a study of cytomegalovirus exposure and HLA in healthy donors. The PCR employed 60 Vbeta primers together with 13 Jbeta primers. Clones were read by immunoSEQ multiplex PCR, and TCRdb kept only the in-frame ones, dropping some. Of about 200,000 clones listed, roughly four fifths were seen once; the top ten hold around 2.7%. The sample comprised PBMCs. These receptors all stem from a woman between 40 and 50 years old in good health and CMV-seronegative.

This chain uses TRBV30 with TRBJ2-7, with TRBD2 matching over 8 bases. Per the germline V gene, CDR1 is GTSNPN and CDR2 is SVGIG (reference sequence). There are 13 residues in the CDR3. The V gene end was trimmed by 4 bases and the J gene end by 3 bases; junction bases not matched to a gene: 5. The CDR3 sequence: CAWTIGGGYEQYF. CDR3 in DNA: TGTGCCTGGACCATCGGGGGGGGCTACGAGCAGTACTTC. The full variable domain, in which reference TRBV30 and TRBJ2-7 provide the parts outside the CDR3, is SQTIHQWPATLVQPVGSPLSLECTVEGTSNPNLYWYRQAAGRGLQLLFYSVGIGQISSEVPQNLSASRPQDRQFILSSKKLLLSDSGFYLCAWTIGGGYEQYFGPGTRLTVT.

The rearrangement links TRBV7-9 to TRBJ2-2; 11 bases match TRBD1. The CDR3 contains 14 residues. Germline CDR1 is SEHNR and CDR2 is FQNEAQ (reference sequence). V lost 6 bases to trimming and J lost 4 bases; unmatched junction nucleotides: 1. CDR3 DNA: TGTGCCAGCAGGGGGACAGGGGGCACCGGGGAGCTGTTTTTT. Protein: CASRGTGGTGELFF.

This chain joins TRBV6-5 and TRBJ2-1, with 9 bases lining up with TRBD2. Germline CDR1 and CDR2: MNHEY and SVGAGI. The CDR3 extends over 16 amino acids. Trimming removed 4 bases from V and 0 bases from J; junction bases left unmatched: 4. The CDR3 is CASSSAGGFSYNEQFF. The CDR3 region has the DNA TGTGCCAGCAGTTCGGCGGGAGGGTTCTCCTACAATGAGCAGTTCTTC.

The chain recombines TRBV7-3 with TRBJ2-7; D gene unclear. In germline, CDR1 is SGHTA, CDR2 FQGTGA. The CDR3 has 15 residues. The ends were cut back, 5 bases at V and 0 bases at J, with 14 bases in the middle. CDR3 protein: CASSPETYPSYEQYF. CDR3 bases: TGTGCCAGCAGCCCCGAGACATATCCCTCCTACGAGCAGTACTTC.

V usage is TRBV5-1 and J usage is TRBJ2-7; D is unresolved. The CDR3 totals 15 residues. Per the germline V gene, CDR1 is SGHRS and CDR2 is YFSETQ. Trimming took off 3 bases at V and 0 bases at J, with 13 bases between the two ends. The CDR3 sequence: CASSSSPGFSYEQYF. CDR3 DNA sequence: TGCGCCAGCAGCTCCTCTCCCGGGTTCTCCTACGAGCAGTACTTC.

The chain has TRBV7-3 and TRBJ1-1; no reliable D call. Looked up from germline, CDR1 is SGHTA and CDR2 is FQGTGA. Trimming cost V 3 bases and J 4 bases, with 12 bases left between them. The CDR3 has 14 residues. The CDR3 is CASSFGGFSTEAFF. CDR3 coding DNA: TGTGCCAGCAGCTTCGGAGGGTTTTCCACTGAAGCTTTCTTT.

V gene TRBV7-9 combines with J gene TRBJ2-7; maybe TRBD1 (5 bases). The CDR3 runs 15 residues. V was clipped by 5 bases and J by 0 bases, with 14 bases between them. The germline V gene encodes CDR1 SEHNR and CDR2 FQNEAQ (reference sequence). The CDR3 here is CASSRLTGNSYEQYF. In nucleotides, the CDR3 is TGTGCCAGCAGCCGTCTAACAGGAAACTCCTACGAGCAGTACTTC.

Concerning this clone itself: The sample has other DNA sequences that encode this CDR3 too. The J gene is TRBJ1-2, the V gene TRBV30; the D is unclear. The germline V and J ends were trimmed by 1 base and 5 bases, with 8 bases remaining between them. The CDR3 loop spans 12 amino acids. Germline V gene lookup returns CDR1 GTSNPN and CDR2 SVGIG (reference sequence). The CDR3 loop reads CAWSDTLYGYTF. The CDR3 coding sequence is TGTGCCTGGAGTGACACCTTATATGGCTACACCTTC. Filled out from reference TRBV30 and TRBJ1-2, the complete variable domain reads SQTIHQWPATLVQPVGSPLSLECTVEGTSNPNLYWYRQAAGRGLQLLFYSVGIGQISSEVPQNLSASRPQDRQFILSSKKLLLSDSGFYLCAWSDTLYGYTFGSGTRLTVV.

The CDR3 region has the DNA TGTGCCTGGAGTAGGGGGTTAGGTCGTGATACGCAGTATTTT. The encoded protein is CAWSRGLGRDTQYF. The chain joins TRBV30 to TRBJ2-3, with D maybe TRBD1 (6 bases). Between the trimmed V and J ends, which lost 2 bases and 6 bases, there was a span of 15 bases. Looked up from germline, CDR1 is GTSNPN and CDR2 is SVGIG (reference sequence). This CDR3 is 14 amino acids long.

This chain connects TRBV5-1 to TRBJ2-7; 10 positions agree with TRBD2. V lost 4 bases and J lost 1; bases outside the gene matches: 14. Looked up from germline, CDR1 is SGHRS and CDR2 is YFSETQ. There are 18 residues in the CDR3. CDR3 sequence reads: CASSPTGGSGRTSYEQYF. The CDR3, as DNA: TGCGCCAGCAGCCCCACCGGAGGTAGCGGGAGGACTTCCTACGAGCAGTACTTC. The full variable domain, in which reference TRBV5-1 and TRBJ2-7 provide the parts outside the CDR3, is KAGVTQTPRYLIKTRGQQVTLSCSPISGHRSVSWYQQTPGQGLQFLFEYFSETQRNKGNFPGRFSGRQFSNSRSEMNVSTLELGDSALYLCASSPTGGSGRTSYEQYFGPGTRLTVT.

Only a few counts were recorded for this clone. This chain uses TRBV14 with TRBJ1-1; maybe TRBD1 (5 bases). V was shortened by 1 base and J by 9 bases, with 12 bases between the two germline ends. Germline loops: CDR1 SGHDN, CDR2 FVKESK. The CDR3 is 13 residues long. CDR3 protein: CASSQASGLQAFF. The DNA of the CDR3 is TGTGCCAGCAGCCAAGCCTCGGGACTGCAAGCTTTCTTT. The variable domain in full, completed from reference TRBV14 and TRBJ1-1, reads EAGVTQFPSHSVIEKGQTVTLRCDPISGHDNLYWYRRVMGKEIKFLLHFVKESKQDESGMPNNRFLAERTGGTYSTLKVQPAELEDSGVYFCASSQASGLQAFFGQGTRLTVV.